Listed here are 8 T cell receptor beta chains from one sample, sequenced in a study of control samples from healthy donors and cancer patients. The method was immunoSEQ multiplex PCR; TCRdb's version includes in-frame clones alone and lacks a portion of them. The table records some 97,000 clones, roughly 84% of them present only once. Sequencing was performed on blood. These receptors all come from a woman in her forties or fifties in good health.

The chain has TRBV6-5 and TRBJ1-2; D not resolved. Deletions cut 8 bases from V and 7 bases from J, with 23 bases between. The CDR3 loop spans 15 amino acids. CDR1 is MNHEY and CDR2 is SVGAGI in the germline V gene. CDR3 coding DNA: TGTGCCAGCGTCCTCCAAATCGGCAAGGAGCGTGGCTACACCTTC. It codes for CASVLQIGKERGYTF.

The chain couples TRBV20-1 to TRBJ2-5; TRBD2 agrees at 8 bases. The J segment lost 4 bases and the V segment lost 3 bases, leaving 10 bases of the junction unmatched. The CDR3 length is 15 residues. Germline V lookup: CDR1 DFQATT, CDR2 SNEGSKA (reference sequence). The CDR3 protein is CSASKREGRGETQYF. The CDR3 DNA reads TGCAGTGCTAGTAAACGGGAGGGCCGGGGAGAGACCCAGTACTTC.

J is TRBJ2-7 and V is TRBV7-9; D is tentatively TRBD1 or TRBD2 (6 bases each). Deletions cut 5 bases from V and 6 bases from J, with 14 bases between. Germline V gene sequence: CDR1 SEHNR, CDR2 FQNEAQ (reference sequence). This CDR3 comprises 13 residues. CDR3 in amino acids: CASSEYREAEQYV. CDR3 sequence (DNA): TGTGCCAGCAGCGAATACAGGGAGGCCGAGCAGTACGTC.

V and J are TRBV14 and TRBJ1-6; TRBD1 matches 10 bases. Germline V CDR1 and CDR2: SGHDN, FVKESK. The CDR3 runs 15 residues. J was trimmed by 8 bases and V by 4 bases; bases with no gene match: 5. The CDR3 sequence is CASSPVTGGHSPLHF. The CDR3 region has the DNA TGTGCCAGCAGCCCCGTGACAGGGGGCCATTCACCCCTCCACTTT.

In DNA, the CDR3 is TGTGCCAGCAGCTTCGGCGGCGCCTACTCCTACAATGAGCAGTTCTTC. It specifies CASSFGGAYSYNEQFF. The V call is TRBV7-6, the J call TRBJ2-1; the D is unclear. There are 16 residues in the CDR3. Deletions cut 3 bases from V and 0 bases from J, with 12 bases between. Germline V gene sequence: CDR1 SGHVS, CDR2 FNYEAQ.

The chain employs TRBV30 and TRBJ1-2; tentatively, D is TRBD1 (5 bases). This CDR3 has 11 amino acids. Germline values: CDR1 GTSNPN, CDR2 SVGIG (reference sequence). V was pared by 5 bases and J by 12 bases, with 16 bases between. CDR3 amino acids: CAWAARDRDTF. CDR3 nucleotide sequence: TGTGCCTGGGCAGCCCGGGACCGGGACACCTTC.

The CDR3 spells CASSQDRDRRGYTF. CDR3 sequence (DNA): TGTGCCAGCAGCCAAGATCGGGACCGGAGAGGCTACACCTTC. V is TRBV14 and J is TRBJ1-2; maybe TRBD1 (5 bases). This CDR3 contains 14 residues. Deletions cut 0 bases from V and 8 bases from J, with 13 bases between. The germline gives CDR1 SGHDN, CDR2 FVKESK.

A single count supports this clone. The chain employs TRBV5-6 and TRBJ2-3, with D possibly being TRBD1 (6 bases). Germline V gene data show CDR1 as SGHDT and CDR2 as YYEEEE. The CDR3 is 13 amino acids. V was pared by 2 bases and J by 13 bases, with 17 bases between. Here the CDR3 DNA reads TGTGCCAGCAGCTTACCACAGAACAGGGTAAAGTATTTT. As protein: CASSLPQNRVKYF.